This T cell receptor (beta chain) was obtained from a study of identical twins. This CDR3 spans 16 amino acids. Germline V lookup: CDR1 SQVTM, CDR2 ANQGSEA. Between the trimmed V and J ends, which lost 3 bases and 4 bases, there was a span of 20 bases. At least ten counts were recorded for this clonotype. Its matching antigen is unknown. Using its own MiXCR run on the 5' RACE reads, TCRdb lists one record per CDR3 protein. The sample has some 710,000 distinct CDR3 sequences; 6% to 6.5% are singletons. Points from the study as a whole: Beta out-of-frame sequences showed weaker excess sharing between twins. Findings depended on cross-sectional statistics rather than tracking the same donors. Models, which agreed with sharing between unrelated individuals, nonetheless underestimated the out-of-frame TCR alpha sharing seen in monozygotic twins.

The chain recombines TRBV29-1 with TRBJ2-3; tentatively, D is TRBD2 (5 bases). The sequenced sample was naive T cells sorted from blood. The clonotype comes from a young man in good health. CDR3 sequence reads: CSVDGPWWEHPDTQYF. The CDR3 DNA sequence: TGCAGCGTTGACGGCCCCTGGTGGGAGCACCCAGATACGCAGTATTTT.